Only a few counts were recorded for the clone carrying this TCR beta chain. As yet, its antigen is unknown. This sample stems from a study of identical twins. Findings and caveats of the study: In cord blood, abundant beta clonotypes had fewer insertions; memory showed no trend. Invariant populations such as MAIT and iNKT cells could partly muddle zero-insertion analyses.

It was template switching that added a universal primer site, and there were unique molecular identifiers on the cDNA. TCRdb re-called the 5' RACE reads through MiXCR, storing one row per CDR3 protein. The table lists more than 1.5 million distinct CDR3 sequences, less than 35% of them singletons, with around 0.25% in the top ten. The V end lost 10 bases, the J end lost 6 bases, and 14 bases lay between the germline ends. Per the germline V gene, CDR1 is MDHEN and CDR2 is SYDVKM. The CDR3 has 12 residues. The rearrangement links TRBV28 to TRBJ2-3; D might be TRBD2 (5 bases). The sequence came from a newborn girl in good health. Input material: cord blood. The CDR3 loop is CAIQEGGDTQYF. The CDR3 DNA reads TGTGCCATCCAAGAAGGCGGGGATACGCAGTATTTT.